The clone carrying this T cell receptor beta chain came up a few times. Original methodology: The assay estimated nucleated cells by amplifying reference gene primers. Profiled with immunoSEQ multiplex PCR; TCRdb holds only in-frame clones, not every one. V, J and clone size are taken as reported in that table, and D and trimming were inferred from the DNA itself. This table has 100,000 or so clones, just over 85% appearing once. This entry is derived from a study of blood T cell repertoires in COVID-19. Study at large: The United States, Italy and Spain supplied acute and convalescent COVID-19 samples. The analysed material was cDNA or gDNA that came from T cells, B-cell-depleted T cells, or PBMCs.

The germline V gene has CDR1 MNHEY and CDR2 SVGAGI. V dropped 3 bases and J dropped 5 bases, with 9 bases sitting between them. This CDR3 region has 13 residues. The clonotype was recovered from a woman in her 50s who had recovered from COVID-19. V usage is TRBV6-5 and J usage is TRBJ2-3; TRBD1 is a possible D gene (6 bases). Sample: PBMCs or T cells enriched from blood (not recorded which). Written as DNA, the CDR3 is TGTGCCAGCAGTTATCGAGGGGGAGATACGCAGTATTTT. Its translation: CASSYRGGDTQYF.